These 32 T cell receptor beta chains originate from one sample sequenced in a study of early T cells in non-severe SARS-CoV-2 infection. One entry per CDR3 protein, called by TCRdb with MiXCR from the 5' RACE reads. The data hold about 85,000 distinct CDR3 sequences, with under 15% observed a single time. Sequencing used whole blood. The receptors derive from an adult who was a healthcare worker with PCR-confirmed SARS-CoV-2 infection or an uninfected control (not recorded which).

The chain couples TRBV6-6 to TRBJ2-3, with TRBD2 matching 11 bases. J gave up 10 bases and V 8 bases, and 14 bases lay outside the gene matches. Germline lookup yields CDR1 MNHNY and CDR2 SVGAGI (reference sequence). This CDR3 contains 15 residues. The CDR3 coding sequence is TGTGCCAGCGGCTCCGGGACTAGCGGCTTGACTGCGCAGTATTTT. Its protein product is CASGSGTSGLTAQYF.

The V call is TRBV7-9, the J call TRBJ2-5; no definite D call. This CDR3 contains 12 residues. Germline-derived CDR1 and CDR2 are SEHNR and FQNEAQ (reference sequence). Trimming took 0 bases from V and 5 from J, leaving 4 bases between them. CDR3 nucleotide sequence: TGTGCCAGCAGCTTAGCAGTTGAGACCCAGTACTTC. It codes for CASSLAVETQYF.

This chain uses TRBV6-5 with TRBJ2-1, with 13 bases matching TRBD2. Germline-derived CDR1 and CDR2 are MNHEY and SVGAGI. There are 16 residues in the CDR3. V lost 6 bases and J lost 9; bases outside the gene matches: 11. In DNA form, the CDR3 reads TGTGCCAGCAGCCGATCCGGGACTAGCGGGAAGGGTGAGCAGTTCTTC. Translated: CASSRSGTSGKGEQFF.

This clonotype was detected a few times. V gene TRBV5-1 combines with J gene TRBJ2-7; TRBD1 matches at 9 bases. The ends lost 9 bases at V and 7 bases at J; junction bases unmatched: 11. The V gene's germline CDR1 is SGHRS and CDR2 YFSETQ. The CDR3 has 13 residues. The CDR3 loop is CATSPRDRDEQYF. The CDR3 region has the DNA TGCGCCACCTCACCCCGGGACAGGGATGAGCAGTACTTC.

In its sample, this clonotype was seen many times. The chain is built from TRBV7-6 and TRBJ1-2; TRBD1 might be the D (6 bases). V was cut by 5 bases and J by 8 bases, with 21 bases left in between. Germline V gene data show CDR1 as SGHVS and CDR2 as FNYEAQ. The CDR3 runs 15 residues. The CDR3 nucleotides are TGTGCCAGCAGCCCGCGCCGGGGTACAGGGTCCGGCTACACCTTC. This translates into CASSPRRGTGSGYTF.

This clonotype was seen many times. The V gene is TRBV4-1, the J gene TRBJ2-3; D is ambiguous. The CDR3 covers 14 residues. In germline, CDR1 is MGHRA, CDR2 YSYEKL. The V gene lost 4 bases and the J gene lost 2 bases, with 10 bases spanning the gap. CDR3 bases: TGCGCCAGCAGCCCCATTCCATACACAGATACGCAGTATTTT. Translating gives CASSPIPYTDTQYF.

This clonotype was seen repeatedly, ten times or more. The CDR3 protein is CASSLLGGDTQYF. The CDR3 DNA sequence: TGTGCCAGCAGTTTATTGGGCGGGGATACGCAGTATTTT. The chain uses TRBV27 and TRBJ2-3, with D possibly TRBD2 on 5 matching bases. Germline V lookup: CDR1 MNHEY, CDR2 SMNVEV (reference sequence). CDR3 length equals 13 residues. The V end was cut by 1 base, the J end by 6 bases, with 8 bases between.

This clonotype turned up a few times. The chain employs TRBV12-3 or TRBV12-4 and TRBJ1-2, with a tentative D call TRBD1 (6 bases). The CDR3 extends over 12 amino acids. The germline V and J ends were trimmed by 6 bases and 5 bases, with 10 bases remaining between them. The CDR3 DNA reads TGTGCCAGCAGACTCGGACAGTATGGCTACACCTTC. This sequence encodes CASRLGQYGYTF.

The J gene is TRBJ2-1, the V gene TRBV7-9, with D maybe TRBD1 (6 bases). V was clipped by 5 bases and J by 2 bases, with 19 bases between them. The CDR3 contains 17 residues. Germline assignment: CDR1 SEHNR and CDR2 FQNEAQ (reference sequence). The CDR3 protein is CASSPPGTLLAYNEQFF. The DNA for the CDR3 is TGTGCCAGCAGCCCGCCCGGGACACTCCTCGCCTACAATGAGCAGTTCTTC.

V gene TRBV7-2 combines with J gene TRBJ2-7, with D uncertain. This CDR3 region has 12 residues. The V gene lost 5 bases and the J gene lost 4 bases, with 9 bases spanning the gap. Per germline, CDR1 SGHTA and CDR2 FQGNSA. The CDR3 DNA is TGTGCCAGCAGCCCAAACGGGTACGAGCAGTACTTC. It codes for CASSPNGYEQYF.

This chain connects TRBV11-2 to TRBJ2-1; the D is unclear. This CDR3 has 13 amino acids. V shed 4 bases and J shed 4 bases, with 8 bases lying between them. Germline-derived CDR1 and CDR2 are SGHAT and FQNNGV. The CDR3 DNA reads TGTGCCAGCAGCTCTTACGAGTACAATGAGCAGTTCTTC. Translation: CASSSYEYNEQFF.

CDR3 amino acids: CASSPRLANTDTQYF. The CDR3 DNA reads as TGTGCCAGCTCACCACGACTAGCAAACACAGATACGCAGTATTTT. The V and J genes are TRBV18 and TRBJ2-3, with 7 bases aligning to TRBD2. With V trimmed by 1 base and J by 2 bases, 3 bases remained unmatched. This CDR3 region has 15 residues. The germline CDR1 and CDR2 sequences are KGHSH and LQKENI.

This clonotype showed up just a few times. The rearrangement uses TRBV5-6 and TRBJ2-1; TRBD2 matches 10 bases. This CDR3 region has 18 residues. Per the germline V gene, CDR1 is SGHDT and CDR2 is YYEEEE. The trim removed 2 bases at V and 1 base at J, leaving 9 bases unmatched. The CDR3 is CASSFRLIAGGSYNEQFF. In DNA form, the CDR3 reads TGTGCCAGCAGCTTCCGCCTCATAGCGGGAGGTTCCTACAATGAGCAGTTCTTC.

This clonotype showed up just a few times. The CDR3 coding sequence is TGTGCCAGCACCCTCCGGGCCTTTCTAGCGTACGAGCAGTACTTC. Amino acid sequence: CASTLRAFLAYEQYF. The chain employs TRBV21-1 and TRBJ2-7; the table assigns TRBD2, which was not confirmed against the DNA. TRBV21-1 is reported as a pseudogene. This CDR3 spans 15 amino acids.

This clonotype was picked up many times. The rearrangement links TRBV20-1 to TRBJ1-1; D is uncertain. Trimming removed 4 bases at V and 3 bases at J, with 12 bases between. The CDR3 contains 13 residues. Germline lookup yields CDR1 DFQATT and CDR2 SNEGSKA (reference sequence). CDR3 in amino acids: CSATGPEDTEAFF. The CDR3 nucleotides are TGCAGTGCTACCGGGCCGGAGGACACTGAAGCTTTCTTT.

The V gene is TRBV5-1, the J gene TRBJ2-7, with D perhaps given as TRBD1 or TRBD2 (6 bases each). The ends were cut back, 4 bases at V and 2 bases at J, with 13 bases in the middle. This CDR3 is 14 amino acids long. Looked up from germline, CDR1 is SGHRS and CDR2 is YFSETQ. The CDR3, as DNA: TGCGCCAGCAGCCCGGGGGCAGGAACCTACGAGCAGTACTTC. This codes for CASSPGAGTYEQYF.

This clonotype was counted a few times. V gene TRBV5-1 combines with J gene TRBJ2-5; D not certain. CDR3 length: 14 amino acids. Deletions cut 1 base from V and 2 bases from J, with 9 bases between. CDR1 and CDR2 from the germline V gene are SGHRS and YFSETQ. As DNA, the CDR3 is TGCGCCAGCAGCTTGCGGGTCAGACAAGAGACCCAGTACTTC. Translating gives CASSLRVRQETQYF.

This clonotype was observed many times. The chain has TRBV15 and TRBJ2-3; the D call may be TRBD1 or TRBD2 (5 bases each). The CDR3 extends over 15 amino acids. V lost 3 bases and J lost 5, with 15 bases in between. CDR1 is LNHNV and CDR2 is YYDKDF in the germline V gene (reference sequence). The CDR3 DNA reads TGTGCCACCAGCAGGGGAGAAGGGGATGGAGATACGCAGTATTTT. Protein product: CATSRGEGDGDTQYF.

This clonotype was found a few times. The chain joins TRBV20-1 to TRBJ1-1, with TRBD1 matching 7 bases. V was clipped by 2 bases and J by 0 bases; unmatched bases: 3. The CDR3 sequence is 14 residues long. Germline V CDR1 and CDR2: DFQATT, SNEGSKA (reference sequence). The CDR3, as DNA: TGCAGTGCTAGACTGGACAGGCTGAACACTGAAGCTTTCTTT. Translation gives CSARLDRLNTEAFF.

This clonotype was detected only a few times. CDR3 sequence (DNA): TGCGCCAGCAGCCAAGGGGGGACAGGGTTGCCTGAAGCTTTCTTT. Protein: CASSQGGTGLPEAFF. The chain carries TRBV4-1 and TRBJ1-1, with 9 bases aligning to TRBD1. Germline V CDR1 and CDR2: MGHRA, YSYEKL. J lost 6 bases, V lost 1 base, and 6 bases had no gene match. This CDR3 is 15 amino acids long.

The chain combines TRBV12-3 or TRBV12-4 with TRBJ1-3; D remains unclear. V was cut by 7 bases and J by 9 bases, with 13 bases left in between. CDR3 size: 12 residues. Here the CDR3 reads CASTPGGGTIYF. The CDR3 nucleotides are TGTGCCAGCACCCCCGGAGGAGGCACCATATATTTT.

The sample holds a few counts of this clonotype. The rearrangement uses TRBV3-1 and TRBJ2-7, with D perhaps matching TRBD2 (6 bases). Per germline, CDR1 LGHDT and CDR2 YNNKEL (reference sequence). There are 16 residues in the CDR3. V dropped 5 bases and J dropped 2 bases, with 19 bases sitting between them. The CDR3 nucleotides are TGTGCCAGCAGCAGATTGTCGGGGGTACGGACCTACGAGCAGTACTTC. This encodes CASSRLSGVRTYEQYF.

The chain carries TRBV7-9 and TRBJ2-7; 7 bases are shared with TRBD1. V lost 1 base to trimming and J lost 5 bases; unmatched junction nucleotides: 5. From germline, CDR1 is SEHNR and CDR2 FQNEAQ (reference sequence). This CDR3 spans 14 amino acids. The CDR3, as DNA: TGTGCCAGCAGCTTAGGAAGGGACAGCAACGAGCAGTACTTC. As protein: CASSLGRDSNEQYF.

This clonotype was detected only a few times. This chain uses TRBV9 with TRBJ2-1, with 9 bases that match TRBD2. The CDR3 covers 15 residues. V gave up 5 bases and J gave up 4 bases; unmatched junction bases: 7. CDR1 and CDR2 from the germline V gene are SGDLS and YYNGEE. CDR3 in DNA: TGTGCCAGCAGTCCGGGGAGCGGGGGGTACAATGAGCAGTTCTTC. This gives the protein CASSPGSGGYNEQFF.

The rearrangement joins TRBV29-1 to TRBJ1-1, with 7 nucleotides matching TRBD1. Germline CDR1 SQVTM, CDR2 ANQGSEA. This CDR3 has 11 residues. CDR3 region: CGGQENTEAFF. The CDR3 nucleotides read TGCGGCGGACAGGAGAACACTGAAGCTTTCTTT.

A few counts support this clonotype. The chain recombines TRBV10-1 with TRBJ2-1; D perhaps matches TRBD1 (6 bases). Trimming pared 2 bases from V and 8 bases from J, leaving 10 bases between. This CDR3 contains 13 residues. Per the germline V gene, CDR1 is WNHNN and CDR2 is SYGVQD (reference sequence). The CDR3 sequence: CASSEVEGDEQFF. The CDR3 DNA reads as TGCGCCAGCAGTGAGGTTGAGGGGGATGAGCAGTTCTTC.

This clonotype has at least ten counts. The chain joins TRBV11-2 to TRBJ1-1; unclear D gene. The V and J ends lost 4 bases and 1 base respectively, with 7 bases between them. Germline CDR1 SGHAT, CDR2 FQNNGV. The CDR3 sequence is 13 residues long. CDR3: CASSSGRNTEAFF. In nucleotides, the CDR3 is TGTGCCAGCAGCTCCGGACGGAACACTGAAGCTTTCTTT.

The J gene is TRBJ2-5, the V gene TRBV5-1; tentatively, D is TRBD2 (6 bases). V shed 4 bases and J shed 0 bases, with 10 bases lying between them. Germline values: CDR1 SGHRS, CDR2 YFSETQ. The CDR3 consists of 14 residues. CDR3 DNA sequence: TGCGCCAGCAGCCTGGTAGCGGACCAAGAGACCCAGTACTTC. It encodes CASSLVADQETQYF.

This clonotype showed up just a few times. The rearrangement joins TRBV29-1 to TRBJ2-5; a possible D gene is TRBD2 (6 bases). The CDR3 consists of 10 residues. V dropped 7 bases and J dropped 5 bases, with 8 bases sitting between them. Germline lookup yields CDR1 SQVTM and CDR2 ANQGSEA. As DNA, the CDR3 is TGCAGCGACGGGACTGAGACCCAGTACTTC. This codes for CSDGTETQYF.

This clonotype was counted a few times. CDR3 nucleotide sequence: TGTGCCAGCAGTTACGACAGGGTAAATGAGCAGTTCTTC. Protein: CASSYDRVNEQFF. The genes are TRBV6-5 and TRBJ2-1; 7 positions agree with TRBD1. Trimming at V came to 2 bases and at J to 7 bases, leaving 2 bases not matched to a gene. The CDR3 has 13 amino acids. Per the germline V gene, CDR1 is MNHEY and CDR2 is SVGAGI.

This chain joins TRBV11-2 and TRBJ1-4; D may be TRBD1 (6 bases). Trimming removed 1 base at V and 10 bases at J, with 16 bases between. CDR1 and CDR2 from the germline V gene are SGHAT and FQNNGV. This CDR3 is 15 amino acids long. CDR3 protein: CASSLGGTWPGKLFF. The CDR3 DNA reads as TGTGCCAGCAGCTTAGGCGGGACATGGCCAGGAAAACTGTTTTTT. The full variable domain, its missing parts supplied by reference TRBV11-2 and TRBJ1-4, is EAGVAQSPRYKIIEKRQSVAFWCNPISGHATLYWYQQILGQGPKLLIQFQNNGVVDDSQLPKDRFSAERLKGVDSTLKIQPAKLEDSAVYLCASSLGGTWPGKLFFGSGTQLSVL.

The V and J genes are TRBV21-1 and TRBJ2-1; TRBD1, the table's D call, lacks a check against the DNA. TRBV21-1 is noted as a pseudogene. This CDR3 is 15 amino acids long. CDR3 coding DNA: TGTGCCAGCAGCGCCCCTGCCCAGCGGGGAAATGAGCAGTTCTTC. Translated, it gives CASSAPAQRGNEQFF.